This entry concerns a single T cell receptor beta chain. The V gene lost 1 base and the J gene lost 2 bases, with 13 bases spanning the gap. CDR1 and CDR2 (germline): SGHAT, FQNNGV. This CDR3 has 16 residues. This record belongs to a study of T cell responses to AZD1222 COVID-19 vaccine. TCRdb keeps only in-frame clones here, not all; method: immunoSEQ multiplex PCR. The table records about 86,000 clones, roughly nine tenths of them present only once. The specimen was peripheral blood, collected on day 0 of AZD1222 vaccination. The chain links TRBV11-2 to TRBJ2-3, with TRBD2 as a possible D gene (6 bases). The TCR originated in an adult in good health. In DNA form, the CDR3 reads TGTGCCAGCAGCTTAGCTCCTCGGACTAACACAGATACGCAGTATTTT. This gives the protein CASSLAPRTNTDTQYF.